The TCR beta chain under discussion was sequenced for a study of T cells in Graves' hyperthyroidism and ophthalmopathy. Study-wide findings and caveats: In validation, the model predicted ophthalmopathy. These predictions came a median roughly six months before onset. Researchers report that a 13 V-J model separated ophthalmopathy from stable hyperthyroidism.

Trimming pared 5 bases from V and 5 bases from J, leaving 3 bases between. This CDR3 has 10 amino acids. With a duration under 2 months, the hyperthyroidism was newly diagnosed in patients aged 18 to 65. Cells are PBMCs isolated from over 7.5 ml of fresh blood. This clonotype came up many times. Its antigen is as yet unknown. From RNA transcripts, TCR beta CDR3 regions were amplified. Initially, a first-round RT-PCR of the TCR CDR3 employed the HTBI primer set. TCRdb recomputed calls from the multiplex PCR reads with MiXCR, one row per CDR3 protein. This table has hundreds of thousands of distinct CDR3 sequences, approximately 15% appearing once.

The sequencing input was blood. The TCR originated in a woman aged 25 to 45 with Graves' hyperthyroidism that later progressed to Graves' ophthalmopathy. The rearrangement links TRBV12-3 or TRBV12-4 to TRBJ2-5; D is unresolved. DNA of the CDR3: TGTGCCAGCAGTATCGAGACCCAGTACTTC. Translating gives CASSIETQYF.